These 13 T cell receptor beta chains were sequenced from one sample in a study of blood T cell repertoires in COVID-19. Here immunoSEQ multiplex PCR was the method, and the copy in TCRdb shows in-frame clones only, minus some. The data show 250,000 or so clones, less than 95% seen once. Specimen: PBMCs or T cells enriched from blood (not recorded which). These receptor sequences come from a man in his forties who had been exposed to COVID-19.

This chain uses TRBV4-1 with TRBJ1-1; D may be TRBD1 (5 bases). Germline CDR1 and CDR2: MGHRA and YSYEKL. This CDR3 is built from 15 residues. V dropped 5 bases and J dropped 5 bases, with 18 bases sitting between them. CDR3 DNA: TGCGCCAGCAGCTCCCGGGCCCAGGGCGAAACTGAAGCTTTCTTT. Residues: CASSSRAQGETEAFF.

The rearrangement joins TRBV28 to TRBJ1-1, with D unresolved. Trimming removed 2 bases from V and 6 bases from J, with 16 bases in between. Germline assignment: CDR1 MDHEN and CDR2 SYDVKM. The CDR3 consists of 15 residues. The CDR3 region has the DNA TGTGCCAGCAGTTTACTCCTGGTCGAGGAGGCTGAAGCTTTCTTT. It is translated as CASSLLLVEEAEAFF.

The genes are TRBV19 and TRBJ2-2; 11 bases are a match to TRBD2. Looked up from germline, CDR1 is LNHDA and CDR2 is SQIVND (reference sequence). The CDR3 totals 16 residues. Losses at the gene ends were 6 bases for V and 0 bases for J; bases not matched to a gene: 3. The CDR3 region is CASRWGLAANTGELFF. The CDR3 region has the DNA TGTGCCAGTAGGTGGGGACTAGCGGCGAACACCGGGGAGCTGTTTTTT. The full variable domain, in which reference TRBV19 and TRBJ2-2 provide the parts outside the CDR3, is DGGITQSPKYLFRKEGQNVTLSCEQNLNHDAMYWYRQDPGQGLRLIYYSQIVNDFQKGDIAEGYSVSREKKESFPLTVTSAQKNPTAFYLCASRWGLAANTGELFFGEGSRLTVL.

The V call is TRBV9, the J call TRBJ2-2; no reliable D call. The CDR3 totals 12 residues. V lost 4 bases and J lost 6, with 7 bases in between. Germline V lookup: CDR1 SGDLS, CDR2 YYNGEE. CDR3 sequence: CASSPYSGELFF. In DNA, the CDR3 is TGTGCCAGCAGCCCCTACTCCGGGGAGCTGTTTTTT.

This sequence joins TRBV12-5 and TRBJ1-2, with a weak D call TRBD1 (5 bases). Germline CDR1 LGHNT, CDR2 FRNRAP. This CDR3 spans 16 amino acids. Trimming left V 0 bases short and J 3 bases short, with 14 bases between. CDR3 sequence: CASGLVLDTFYYGYTF. The CDR3 DNA reads TGTGCTAGTGGTTTGGTTTTGGACACCTTTTACTATGGCTACACCTTC. The full variable domain, rest sourced from reference TRBV12-5 and TRBJ1-2, is DARVTQTPRHKVTEMGQEVTMRCQPILGHNTVFWYRQTMMQGLELLAYFRNRAPLDDSGMPKDRFSAEMPDATLATLKIQPSEPRDSAVYFCASGLVLDTFYYGYTFGSGTRLTVV.

This chain uses TRBV7-2 with TRBJ2-7; 11 bases agree with TRBD2. The CDR3 is made up of 16 amino acids. Germline V gives CDR1 SGHTA, CDR2 FQGNSA. Trimming removed 5 bases from V and 3 bases from J; junction bases left unmatched: 9. The CDR3 region is CASSAGLADKFYEQYF. The CDR3 coding sequence is TGTGCCAGCAGCGCGGGACTAGCGGATAAATTCTACGAGCAGTACTTC. Drawing the rest from reference TRBV7-2 and TRBJ2-7, the complete variable domain is GAGVSQSPSNKVTEKGKDVELRCDPISGHTALYWYRQSLGQGLEFLIYFQGNSAPDKSGLPSDRFSAERTGGSVSTLTIQRTQQEDSAVYLCASSAGLADKFYEQYFGPGTRLTVT.

In its sample, this clone was seen once. CDR3 protein: CASSLQGANNQPQHF. Here the CDR3 DNA reads TGTGCCAGCAGCCTACAGGGGGCAAACAATCAGCCCCAGCATTTT. J is TRBJ1-5 and V is TRBV27, with 9 bases that match TRBD1. The CDR3 is 15 residues long. Per germline, CDR1 MNHEY and CDR2 SMNVEV (reference sequence). The V and J ends lost 6 bases and 3 bases, in that order; junction bases with no gene match: 6.

The rearrangement uses TRBV5-1 and TRBJ2-7; no definite D call. The CDR3 is 14 amino acids. Trimming pared 2 bases from V and 0 bases from J, leaving 9 bases between. Per the germline V gene, CDR1 is SGHRS and CDR2 is YFSETQ. DNA for the CDR3: TGCGCCAGCAGCTTTACAGTTAGCTCCTACGAGCAGTACTTC. Its translation is CASSFTVSSYEQYF.

The V and J genes are TRBV5-1 and TRBJ2-5, with D hard to call. The CDR3 loop spans 14 amino acids. CDR1 and CDR2 from the germline V gene are SGHRS and YFSETQ. Trimming took off 0 bases at V and 3 bases at J, with 9 bases between the two ends. The CDR3 region is CASSLVTQKETQYF. CDR3 coding DNA: TGCGCCAGCAGCTTGGTGACTCAAAAAGAGACCCAGTACTTC.

The rearrangement joins TRBV7-3 to TRBJ1-1; 9 bases are a match to TRBD1. Unmatched junction bases numbered 8, after V lost 9 bases and J lost 0 bases. This CDR3 is built from 15 residues. Germline CDR1 and CDR2: SGHTA and FQGTGA. The chain's CDR3 is CASNTGQGLNTEAFF. The CDR3 DNA reads TGTGCCAGTAACACCGGACAGGGGTTGAACACTGAAGCTTTCTTT.

This clone was counted a single time. This chain links TRBV21-1 with TRBJ2-5; TRBD1 reflects the table's D call only, with no check against the DNA. TRBV21-1 is shown as a pseudogene. There are 13 residues in the CDR3. As DNA, the CDR3 is TGTGCCAGCAGCAAGCAGGTTAGGGAGACCCAGTACTTC. Protein product: CASSKQVRETQYF.

V usage is TRBV11-2 and J usage is TRBJ2-1, with a possible D match to TRBD1 (5 bases). Germline CDR1 is SGHAT and CDR2 is FQNNGV. The CDR3 extends over 15 amino acids. Trimming removed 0 bases from V and 7 bases from J, with 13 bases in between. CDR3 coding DNA: TGTGCCAGCAGCTTAGATCGAGGCAGGGTGAATGAGCAGTTCTTC. Its protein is CASSLDRGRVNEQFF.

The chain has TRBV27 and TRBJ1-2; D possibly corresponds to TRBD1 (6 bases). V was trimmed by 4 bases and J by 3 bases, leaving 15 bases between them. This CDR3 region has 15 residues. Looked up from germline, CDR1 is MNHEY and CDR2 is SMNVEV (reference sequence). The CDR3 region is CASSYRRQDDYGYTF. The CDR3 nucleotides are TGTGCCAGCAGTTATAGAAGACAGGACGACTATGGCTACACCTTC.